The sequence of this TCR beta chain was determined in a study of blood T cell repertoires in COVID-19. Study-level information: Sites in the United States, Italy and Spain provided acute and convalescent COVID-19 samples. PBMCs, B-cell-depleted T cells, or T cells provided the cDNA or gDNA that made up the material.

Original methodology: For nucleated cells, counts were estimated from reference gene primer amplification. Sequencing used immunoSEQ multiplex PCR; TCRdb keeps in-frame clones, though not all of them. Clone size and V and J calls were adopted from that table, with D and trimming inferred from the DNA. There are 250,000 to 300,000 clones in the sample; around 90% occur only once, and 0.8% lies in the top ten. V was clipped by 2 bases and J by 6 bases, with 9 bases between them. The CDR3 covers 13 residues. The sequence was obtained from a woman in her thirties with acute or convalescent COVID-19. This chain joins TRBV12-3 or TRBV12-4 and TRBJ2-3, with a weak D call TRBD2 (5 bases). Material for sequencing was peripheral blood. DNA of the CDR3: TGTGCCAGCAGTTTAATTAGAGGGGATACGCAGTATTTT. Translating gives CASSLIRGDTQYF.